The T cell receptor (beta chain) described here comes from a study of blood T cell repertoires in COVID-19. Whole-study context: T cells, B-cell-depleted T cells, or PBMCs supplied cDNA or gDNA.

The CDR3 consists of 16 residues. The V gene lost 2 bases and the J gene lost 3 bases, with 13 bases spanning the gap. Germline lookup yields CDR1 LGHNT and CDR2 FRNRAP. Method: immunoSEQ multiplex PCR; TCRdb's copy keeps in-frame clones and lacks some. Here the sample spans 55,000 to 75,000 clones, approximately 86% being singletons. The specimen was peripheral blood. The receptor's source is a man older than 75 with active COVID-19. The rearrangement uses TRBV12-5 and TRBJ2-2, with a weak D call TRBD2 (6 bases). CDR3 bases: TGTGCTAGTGGTTTGCGGCGGGGAATCGACACCGGGGAGCTGTTTTTT. The encoded protein is CASGLRRGIDTGELFF.